Listed below are T cell receptor beta chains from one sample, sequenced in a study of T-cell memory formation after mild COVID-19. TCRdb analysed the 5' RACE reads with MiXCR anew, one entry per CDR3 protein. The repertoire holds about 260,000 distinct CDR3 sequences, 15% to 20% seen once, with roughly 20% in the top ten. The sample taken for sequencing was PBMCs or a T cell subset sorted from them (not recorded which). The receptor source for this set is a man aged 18 to 29 who had mild COVID-19 (a few samples of this study predate the infection). Cell type and time point are not known. Both conserved end residues are part of each CDR3. Fields, in order: D gene, CDR3 length, clone size, J gene, V gene, CDR3 DNA, CDR3 protein. D genes are given only for firm matches. Expanded clones get a size class; other rows say once, few or many, or leave the size out.

d_gene: .; len: 10; abundance: .; j_gene: TRBJ2-5; v_gene: TRBV6-6; CDR3nt: TGTGCCACTATCCAAGAGACCCAGTACTTC; CDR3aa: CATIQETQYF
d_gene: .; len: 14; abundance: .; j_gene: TRBJ2-2; v_gene: TRBV5-1; CDR3nt: TGCGCCAGCAGTTTCGACCGAAACACCGGGGAGCTGTTTTTT; CDR3aa: CASSFDRNTGELFF
d_gene: TRBD2; len: 13; abundance: many; j_gene: TRBJ2-5; v_gene: TRBV12-3/TRBV12-4; CDR3nt: TGTGCCAGCGTTGGGACTAGCGGTGAGACCCAGTACTTC; CDR3aa: CASVGTSGETQYF
d_gene: .; len: 11; abundance: .; j_gene: TRBJ1-6; v_gene: TRBV6-5; CDR3nt: TGTGCCAGCAGTTACGGCGGGACCCTCCACTTT; CDR3aa: CASSYGGTLHF
d_gene: .; len: 14; abundance: many; j_gene: TRBJ2-7; v_gene: TRBV6-5; CDR3nt: TGTGCCAGCAGACCCTCCCTAGCGAGCCACGAGCAGTACTTC; CDR3aa: CASRPSLASHEQYF
d_gene: .; len: 14; abundance: few; j_gene: TRBJ2-1; v_gene: TRBV3-1; CDR3nt: TGTGCCAGCAGCCTTGAGACTAGTGGGGATGAGCAGTTCTTC; CDR3aa: CASSLETSGDEQFF
d_gene: .; len: 14; abundance: few; j_gene: TRBJ1-1; v_gene: TRBV12-3/TRBV12-4; CDR3nt: TGTGCCAGCAGCCCAAGCGGGGATGACACTGAAGCTTTCTTT; CDR3aa: CASSPSGDDTEAFF
d_gene: .; len: 15; abundance: few; j_gene: TRBJ2-5; v_gene: TRBV12-3/TRBV12-4; CDR3nt: TGTGCCAGCAGTTTGGAGGGACAGTTACAAGAGACCCAGTACTTC; CDR3aa: CASSLEGQLQETQYF
d_gene: .; len: 13; abundance: few; j_gene: TRBJ2-2; v_gene: TRBV27; CDR3nt: TGTGCCAGCAGTTATAGGAGGACCGGGGAGCTGTTTTTT; CDR3aa: CASSYRRTGELFF
d_gene: .; len: 16; abundance: many; j_gene: TRBJ2-3; v_gene: TRBV7-8; CDR3nt: TGTGCCAGCGCACGGGGGAGGATACCGGGCACAGATACGCAGTATTTT; CDR3aa: CASARGRIPGTDTQYF
d_gene: TRBD1; len: 16; abundance: once; j_gene: TRBJ2-3; v_gene: TRBV7-6; CDR3nt: TGTGCCAGCAGCTTCCACAGGGGAGTGGGCACAGATACGCAGTATTTT; CDR3aa: CASSFHRGVGTDTQYF
d_gene: .; len: 13; abundance: .; j_gene: TRBJ2-7; v_gene: TRBV29-1; CDR3nt: TGCAGCGTGGGGTCGGGGACACCTTACGAGCAGTACTTC; CDR3aa: CSVGSGTPYEQYF
d_gene: TRBD2; len: 17; abundance: many; j_gene: TRBJ2-3; v_gene: TRBV7-2; CDR3nt: TGTGCCAGCAGCTTCCGCCTAGCGGGGGACCGCACAGATACGCAGTATTTT; CDR3aa: CASSFRLAGDRTDTQYF
d_gene: .; len: 13; abundance: .; j_gene: TRBJ2-1; v_gene: TRBV4-3; CDR3nt: TGCGCCAGCAGCCATGAAGGGGGCAATGAGCAGTTCTTC; CDR3aa: CASSHEGGNEQFF
d_gene: .; len: 12; abundance: few; j_gene: TRBJ2-1; v_gene: TRBV29-1; CDR3nt: TGCAGCGTTGATAAGGGGGTATATGAGCAGTTCTTC; CDR3aa: CSVDKGVYEQFF
d_gene: TRBD1; len: 14; abundance: .; j_gene: TRBJ2-5; v_gene: TRBV7-9; CDR3nt: TGTGCTAGCTATGACAGGGTCGCCGGAGAGACCCAGTACTTC; CDR3aa: CASYDRVAGETQYF
d_gene: TRBD1; len: 16; abundance: .; j_gene: TRBJ2-5; v_gene: TRBV20-1; CDR3nt: TGCAGTGCTAGAGATCTCGGACAGGGCCACCAAGAGACCCAGTACTTC; CDR3aa: CSARDLGQGHQETQYF
d_gene: .; len: 14; abundance: few; j_gene: TRBJ2-3; v_gene: TRBV20-1; CDR3nt: TGCAGTGCTAGGTGGCAGGGTGGCACAGATACGCAGTATTTT; CDR3aa: CSARWQGGTDTQYF
d_gene: .; len: 13; abundance: .; j_gene: TRBJ2-7; v_gene: TRBV7-2; CDR3nt: TGTGCCAGCAGCCCGTCTCCGCGGCACGAGCAGTACTTC; CDR3aa: CASSPSPRHEQYF
d_gene: .; len: 16; abundance: few; j_gene: TRBJ2-5; v_gene: TRBV7-8; CDR3nt: TGTGCCAGCAGCTTCCTGTTTGAGGGCCGGTTGGAGACCCAGTACTTC; CDR3aa: CASSFLFEGRLETQYF
d_gene: .; len: 14; abundance: .; j_gene: TRBJ2-2; v_gene: TRBV5-1; CDR3nt: TGCGCCAGCAACCAATTCGGGAACACCGGGGAGCTGTTTTTT; CDR3aa: CASNQFGNTGELFF
d_gene: .; len: 14; abundance: few; j_gene: TRBJ1-5; v_gene: TRBV4-1; CDR3nt: TGCGCCAGCAGCCAACCCACAGGGTTTCAGCCCCAGCATTTT; CDR3aa: CASSQPTGFQPQHF
d_gene: TRBD2; len: 17; abundance: .; j_gene: TRBJ2-5; v_gene: TRBV4-2; CDR3nt: TGTGCCAGCAGCCAAGATGATATAGGGCGGGGGGAGGAGACCCAGTACTTC; CDR3aa: CASSQDDIGRGEETQYF
d_gene: TRBD2; len: 13; abundance: .; j_gene: TRBJ2-5; v_gene: TRBV20-1; CDR3nt: TGCAGTGCGCCGACTAGCGGGGAAGAGACCCAGTACTTC; CDR3aa: CSAPTSGEETQYF
d_gene: TRBD2; len: 17; abundance: .; j_gene: TRBJ2-7; v_gene: TRBV20-1; CDR3nt: TGCAGTGCTAGAGATCCCGGACTAGCGGGTGACCTTTACGAGCAGTACTTC; CDR3aa: CSARDPGLAGDLYEQYF
d_gene: .; len: 14; abundance: few; j_gene: TRBJ1-3; v_gene: TRBV7-9; CDR3nt: TGTGCCAGCAGCTTCGACCTCTCTGGAAACACCATATATTTT; CDR3aa: CASSFDLSGNTIYF
d_gene: .; len: 14; abundance: .; j_gene: TRBJ1-2; v_gene: TRBV27; CDR3nt: TGTGCCAGCAGTGGGGGGGAGAGGAACTATGGCTACACCTTC; CDR3aa: CASSGGERNYGYTF
d_gene: TRBD1; len: 14; abundance: few; j_gene: TRBJ1-1; v_gene: TRBV3-1; CDR3nt: TGTGCCAGCAGCCAAGATTCTGGACCAGGGGGATCTTTCTTT; CDR3aa: CASSQDSGPGGSFF
d_gene: .; len: 15; abundance: .; j_gene: TRBJ2-3; v_gene: TRBV6-2/TRBV6-3; CDR3nt: TGTGCCAGCCGCCCGGACCTCCCGGGGACAGATACGCAGTATTTT; CDR3aa: CASRPDLPGTDTQYF
d_gene: .; len: 14; abundance: .; j_gene: TRBJ2-1; v_gene: TRBV7-3; CDR3nt: TGTGCCAGCAGCTTAATGAGCCCCTCTAATGAGCAGTTCTTC; CDR3aa: CASSLMSPSNEQFF
d_gene: .; len: 13; abundance: few; j_gene: TRBJ2-7; v_gene: TRBV5-1; CDR3nt: TGCGCCAGCAGCTCCCGGGGAGTTCGGGAGCAGTACTTC; CDR3aa: CASSSRGVREQYF
d_gene: TRBD1; len: 14; abundance: .; j_gene: TRBJ1-2; v_gene: TRBV5-1; CDR3nt: TGCGCCAGCAGCCCCGGACAGGGCTACTATGGCTACACCTTC; CDR3aa: CASSPGQGYYGYTF
d_gene: .; len: 11; abundance: .; j_gene: TRBJ2-1; v_gene: TRBV6-2/TRBV6-3; CDR3nt: TGTGCCAGCAGAAGGATAGGTGAGCAGTTCTTC; CDR3aa: CASRRIGEQFF
d_gene: .; len: 17; abundance: .; j_gene: TRBJ1-5; v_gene: TRBV21-1; CDR3nt: TGTGCCAGCAGCAAAGCATCGGCCGGGACAGGGAATCAGCCCCAGCATTTT; CDR3aa: CASSKASAGTGNQPQHF
d_gene: TRBD1; len: 17; abundance: .; j_gene: TRBJ1-1; v_gene: TRBV20-1; CDR3nt: TGCAGTGCTAGACCTCCTTGGGGAGGGGGCCTGAATACTGAAGCTTTCTTT; CDR3aa: CSARPPWGGGLNTEAFF
d_gene: .; len: 11; abundance: .; j_gene: TRBJ1-1; v_gene: TRBV12-3/TRBV12-4; CDR3nt: TGTGCCAGCGCGCGGGAGGCTGAAGCTTTCTTT; CDR3aa: CASAREAEAFF
d_gene: .; len: 15; abundance: .; j_gene: TRBJ2-2; v_gene: TRBV7-9; CDR3nt: TGTGCCAGCAGCCAGGGACTTTCGAACACCGGGGAGCTGTTTTTT; CDR3aa: CASSQGLSNTGELFF
d_gene: .; len: 14; abundance: once; j_gene: TRBJ1-5; v_gene: TRBV7-2; CDR3nt: TGTGCCAGCACCCCGGGGCGCGTCGGGCAGCCCCAGCATTTT; CDR3aa: CASTPGRVGQPQHF
d_gene: TRBD1; len: 12; abundance: few; j_gene: TRBJ1-1; v_gene: TRBV12-5; CDR3nt: TGTGCTAGTGGCCCCCGGGACAGTGAAGCTTTCTTT; CDR3aa: CASGPRDSEAFF
d_gene: .; len: 15; abundance: many; j_gene: TRBJ1-5; v_gene: TRBV7-6; CDR3nt: TGTGCCAGCAGCTTACAGACGGGGTTAAATCAGCCCCAGCATTTT; CDR3aa: CASSLQTGLNQPQHF